The 23 T cell receptor beta chains below come from one sample, sequenced in a study of T cells expressing NK-cell markers. TCRdb re-called the 5' RACE reads and catalogs CDR3 proteins one per entry, DNA excluded. This sample contains about 460,000 distinct CDR3 sequences. Input material: blood T cells: a sorted CD56 or NKG2C T cell subset, CD4+ or CD8+ T cells, or bulk PBMC T cells (not recorded which). Receptor source: a woman in her forties or fifties in good health.

This chain uses TRBV4-1 with TRBJ1-6; TCRdb's D call, TRBD1, is unchecked because there is no DNA. In germline, CDR1 is MGHRA, CDR2 YSYEKL. The CDR3 consists of 15 residues. CDR3 sequence reads: CASSQGQGVNSPLHF.

This chain joins TRBV27 and TRBJ2-2; TCRdb returns TRBD2, unconfirmable since there is no DNA. CDR3 length equals 16 residues. Germline loops: CDR1 MNHEY, CDR2 SMNVEV (reference sequence). This chain's CDR3 is CASSFSGLAVPGELFF.

This rearrangement joins TRBV19 to TRBJ2-1; TCRdb's D call, TRBD2, is unchecked because there is no DNA. The CDR3 loop spans 15 amino acids. Per germline, CDR1 LNHDA and CDR2 SQIVND (reference sequence). This CDR3 reads CASSMAGLASDEQFF.

The chain is built from TRBV2 and TRBJ2-2; checking the TCRdb D call of TRBD2 is not possible without DNA. This CDR3 has 15 amino acids. Germline CDR1 and CDR2: SNHLY and FYNNEI. The CDR3 region is CASSLTSGSPGELFF.

V and J are TRBV10-2 and TRBJ2-4; without DNA, the TCRdb call of TRBD2 cannot be checked. Germline loops: CDR1 WSHSY, CDR2 SAAADI. The CDR3 is made up of 17 amino acids. The CDR3 here is CASSEKGLAGSKNIQYF.

The chain recombines TRBV11-3 with TRBJ2-7. CDR3 length: 13 residues. Germline CDR1 and CDR2: SGHNT and YENEEA. CDR3 amino acids: CASNDFSTYEQYF.

V is TRBV3-1 and J is TRBJ2-2; TCRdb proposes TRBD1, but this gene call is untestable without DNA. Per germline, CDR1 LGHDT and CDR2 YNNKEL (reference sequence). The CDR3 extends over 14 amino acids. This CDR3 reads CASSPTGSPGELFF.

The rearrangement uses TRBV4-2 and TRBJ2-7; TCRdb lists TRBD2, though no DNA is available to test this call. CDR1 LGHNA and CDR2 YNFKEQ come from the germline V gene. The CDR3 runs to 16 residues. CDR3: CASSQVSGLAGNEQYF.

The J gene is TRBJ1-4, the V gene TRBV6-2 or TRBV6-3. CDR1 is MNHEY and CDR2 is SVGEGT in the germline V gene. This CDR3 contains 14 residues. CDR3 sequence reads: CASRSSGDNEKLFF.

This sequence joins TRBV29-1 and TRBJ2-1; TCRdb gives TRBD2 as the D gene, but with no DNA this cannot be confirmed. There are 14 residues in the CDR3. Germline loops: CDR1 SQVTM, CDR2 ANQGSEA. The CDR3 protein is CSVERRELGNEQFF.

The chain links TRBV5-1 to TRBJ2-3; TCRdb picks TRBD1, but there is no DNA to check that call. CDR1 is SGHRS and CDR2 is YFSETQ in the germline V gene. The CDR3 length is 16 residues. CDR3 sequence: CASSTKRTGRSDTQYF.

CDR3 sequence: CASSEANMNTEAFF. This chain links TRBV6-1 with TRBJ1-1. Germline assignment: CDR1 MNHNS and CDR2 SASEGT. This CDR3 contains 14 residues.

The chain couples TRBV20-1 to TRBJ2-3; TCRdb indicates TRBD1, and absent DNA this call remains unverified. Germline values: CDR1 DFQATT, CDR2 SNEGSKA (reference sequence). The CDR3 extends over 14 amino acids. CDR3 loop: CSATGVLKIDTQYF.

The rearrangement joins TRBV25-1 to TRBJ2-1; TCRdb proposes TRBD2, but this gene call is untestable without DNA. The germline gives CDR1 MGHDK, CDR2 SYGVNS. The CDR3 contains 18 residues. The CDR3 is CASSEKRREVGRYSEQFF.

V gene TRBV2 combines with J gene TRBJ2-3; checking the TCRdb D call of TRBD1 is not possible without DNA. This CDR3 has 15 amino acids. CDR1 and CDR2 from the germline V gene are SNHLY and FYNNEI. The chain's CDR3 is CASSVQDRATDTQYF.

The V gene is TRBV5-6, the J gene TRBJ2-2. Per germline, CDR1 SGHDT and CDR2 YYEEEE. The CDR3 totals 15 residues. The CDR3 spells CASSSDRRVTGELFF.

The chain employs TRBV3-1 and TRBJ2-5; without DNA, the TCRdb call of TRBD1 cannot be checked. Looked up from germline, CDR1 is LGHDT and CDR2 is YNNKEL (reference sequence). The CDR3 spans 15 residues. The CDR3 region is CASSQGHAGKQTQYF.

The chain combines TRBV10-3 with TRBJ1-4; lacking DNA, the TRBD1 call made by TCRdb goes unchecked. Germline V CDR1 and CDR2: ENHRY, SYGVKD. The CDR3 extends over 14 amino acids. CDR3 loop: CAISGQGGNEKLFF.

The rearrangement uses TRBV6-1 and TRBJ2-5; the D call of TRBD2 rests on TCRdb alone, since no DNA is present to check it. Germline CDR1 and CDR2: MNHNS and SASEGT. The CDR3 spans 14 residues. The CDR3: CASSSAGGKETQYF.

The chain combines TRBV7-9 with TRBJ1-4; TCRdb picks TRBD1, but there is no DNA to check that call. Germline CDR1 and CDR2: SEHNR and FQNEAQ (reference sequence). The CDR3 contains 14 residues. This CDR3 reads CASSLSQGSEKLFF.

V and J are TRBV10-3 and TRBJ2-1; TCRdb gives TRBD1 as the D gene, but with no DNA this cannot be confirmed. Germline assignment: CDR1 ENHRY and CDR2 SYGVKD. The length of the CDR3 is 16 residues. CDR3 protein: CAISNDLRTGSNEQFF.

The genes are TRBV2 and TRBJ1-5; TCRdb lists TRBD1, though no DNA is available to test this call. The germline V gene has CDR1 SNHLY and CDR2 FYNNEI. CDR3 length: 12 amino acids. This CDR3 is CASSGDRRPQHF.

The chain uses TRBV12-3 or TRBV12-4 and TRBJ2-5. CDR3 length equals 16 residues. CDR3 sequence reads: CASSLAGILYQETQYF.